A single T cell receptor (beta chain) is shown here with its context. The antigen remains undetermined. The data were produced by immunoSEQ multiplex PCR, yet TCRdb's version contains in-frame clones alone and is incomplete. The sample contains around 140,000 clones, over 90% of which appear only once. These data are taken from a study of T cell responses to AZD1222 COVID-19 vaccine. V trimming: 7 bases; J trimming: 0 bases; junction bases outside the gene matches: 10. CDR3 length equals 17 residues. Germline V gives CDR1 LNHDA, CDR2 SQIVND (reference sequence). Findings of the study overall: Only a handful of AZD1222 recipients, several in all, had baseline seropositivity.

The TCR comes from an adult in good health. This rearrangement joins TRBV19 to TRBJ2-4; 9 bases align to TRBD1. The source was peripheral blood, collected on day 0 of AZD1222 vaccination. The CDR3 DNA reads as TGTGCCAGTAACGATGGTAGGGGACAGGGAGCCAAAAACATTCAGTACTTC. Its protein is CASNDGRGQGAKNIQYF.